These 16 T cell receptor beta chains came from one sample sequenced in a study of human T cells and chemical hapten exposure. The time point is: patch test 2, 6 weeks after DPC sensitization. Treatment defined: therapeutic diphenylcyclopropenone sensitization with weekly scalp DPC. TCRdb recomputed calls from the RACE reads with MiXCR, one row per CDR3 protein. This table has roughly 380,000 distinct CDR3 sequences, about 6% appearing once. Sequencing used whole blood, obtained in connection with sensitization to the hapten diphenylcyclopropenone (DPC). The receptors originated from a young woman with alopecia areata. Some clones in this sample may be carry-over from other donors' samples.

This rearrangement joins TRBV7-2 to TRBJ2-3, with 8 nucleotides matching TRBD2. V lost 1 base and J lost 2; bases outside the gene matches: 8. This CDR3 has 17 amino acids. Germline CDR1 and CDR2: SGHTA and FQGNSA. The CDR3 protein is CASSLGSAGGFTDTQYF. CDR3 sequence (DNA): TGTGCCAGCAGCTTAGGGTCGGCGGGGGGCTTCACAGATACGCAGTATTTT.

This clonotype was observed a few times. The chain joins TRBV4-3 to TRBJ2-2; 10 bases agree with TRBD1. V trimming: 4 bases; J trimming: 6 bases; junction bases outside the gene matches: 5. This CDR3 region has 15 residues. Per germline, CDR1 LGHNA and CDR2 YSLEER. In nucleotides, the CDR3 is TGCGCCAGCAGCCCCTTAGGACAGGGGGCCGGGGAGCTGTTTTTT. The encoded protein is CASSPLGQGAGELFF.

In this sample, this clonotype turned up a few times. This chain uses TRBV5-4 with TRBJ2-3; 9 positions match TRBD2. There are 16 residues in the CDR3. Germline CDR1 and CDR2: SGHNT and YYREEE (reference sequence). V lost 4 bases, J lost 6 bases, and 12 bases stayed unmatched. The CDR3 is CASSPDGGGARDTQYF. The CDR3, as DNA: TGTGCCAGCAGCCCCGACGGCGGGGGGGCCAGGGATACGCAGTATTTT. Looking up the rest from reference TRBV5-4 and TRBJ2-3 gives the full variable domain: ETGVTQSPTHLIKTRGQQVTLRCSSQSGHNTVSWYQQALGQGPQFIFQYYREEENGRGNFPPRFSGLQFPNYSSELNVNALELDDSALYLCASSPDGGGARDTQYFGPGTRLTVL.

This clonotype was recorded at least ten times. A junction end diverges from the germline sequence, so it may reflect a read error. This sequence joins TRBV20-1 and TRBJ2-3; 8 bases map to TRBD1. The CDR3 consists of 16 residues. CDR1 is DFQATT, CDR2 SNEGSKA, per germline (reference sequence). As DNA, the CDR3 is TGCAGTGCTAGAGATGCACAGGGGGGCACCACAAATACGCAGTATTTT. This gives the protein CSARDAQGGTTNTQYF.

Many counts were recorded for this clonotype. V usage is TRBV12-3 or TRBV12-4 and J usage is TRBJ1-2; D not resolved. Trimming pared 3 bases from V and 6 bases from J, leaving 8 bases between. This CDR3 is 12 amino acids long. The CDR3: CASSFSWDGYTF. In DNA form, the CDR3 reads TGTGCCAGCAGTTTTAGCTGGGATGGCTACACCTTC.

The V and J genes are TRBV4-2 and TRBJ2-3, with 9 bases lining up with TRBD2. The CDR3 covers 16 residues. V gave up 4 bases and J gave up 6 bases; unmatched junction bases: 11. CDR1 and CDR2 from the germline V gene are LGHNA and YNFKEQ. CDR3 amino acids: CASSLSLAGAGDTQYF. The CDR3 DNA sequence: TGTGCCAGCAGCCTGAGTTTAGCGGGGGCGGGGGATACGCAGTATTTT.

This clonotype was recorded at least ten times. The V gene is TRBV7-2, the J gene TRBJ1-1, with a possible D match to TRBD1 (6 bases). Looked up from germline, CDR1 is SGHTA and CDR2 is FQGNSA. The length of the CDR3 is 12 residues. With 3 bases removed from V and 5 bases from J, the gap between germline ends came to 7 bases. The CDR3 reads CASSFDRTEAFF. CDR3 nucleotides: TGTGCCAGCAGCTTCGACAGGACTGAAGCTTTCTTT.

This clonotype was seen at least ten times. This chain connects TRBV28 to TRBJ1-5; TRBD1 matches 8 bases. J lost 2 bases, V lost 5 bases, and 23 bases had no gene match. The CDR3 covers 21 residues. The germline gives CDR1 MDHEN, CDR2 SYDVKM. CDR3: CASSLIWAEGTGERGNQPQHF. The DNA of the CDR3 is TGTGCCAGCAGTCTAATTTGGGCAGAGGGGACAGGCGAACGGGGCAATCAGCCCCAGCATTTT.

The rearrangement joins TRBV3-1 to TRBJ2-1; a possible D gene is TRBD2 (7 bases). Germline-derived CDR1 and CDR2 are LGHDT and YNNKEL (reference sequence). CDR3 length equals 14 residues. Trimming cost V 8 bases and J 6 bases, with 17 bases left between them. The chain's CDR3 is CASARGGRSNEQFF. CDR3 nucleotides: TGTGCCAGCGCCCGCGGGGGCCGATCCAATGAGCAGTTCTTC.

This clonotype has just a few counts. The chain is built from TRBV29-1 and TRBJ2-3; TRBD1 might be the D (5 bases). The CDR3 loop spans 13 amino acids. Trimming removed 8 bases from V and 2 bases from J, with 14 bases in between. Germline loops: CDR1 SQVTM, CDR2 ANQGSEA. The CDR3 loop is CSSDWGPTDTQYF. Here the CDR3 DNA reads TGCAGCTCGGATTGGGGCCCCACAGATACGCAGTATTTT.

The sample holds a few counts of this clonotype. The rearrangement links TRBV2 to TRBJ2-1; D is unresolved. The germline V and J ends were trimmed by 2 bases and 1 base, with 9 bases remaining between them. Per the germline V gene, CDR1 is SNHLY and CDR2 is FYNNEI. The CDR3 totals 15 residues. CDR3 protein: CASSEQASSYNEQFF. In DNA, the CDR3 is TGTGCCAGCAGTGAACAAGCGTCATCCTACAATGAGCAGTTCTTC.

This clonotype has just a few counts. The chain combines TRBV10-3 with TRBJ2-2, with a weak D call TRBD2 (6 bases). This CDR3 spans 14 amino acids. The V end lost 8 bases, the J end lost 3 bases, and 13 bases lay between the germline ends. The germline gives CDR1 ENHRY, CDR2 SYGVKD. The CDR3: CAILPRRDTGELFF. The CDR3 nucleotides are TGTGCCATCCTCCCGAGGAGGGACACCGGGGAGCTGTTTTTT.

This clonotype was observed many times. V is TRBV3-1 and J is TRBJ2-2; D unclear. V lost 3 bases to trimming and J lost 4 bases, with 6 bases between them. Per germline, CDR1 LGHDT and CDR2 YNNKEL (reference sequence). The CDR3 spans 13 residues. Here the CDR3 DNA reads TGTGCCAGCAGCCAGCGACCCACCGGGGAGCTGTTTTTT. Amino acid sequence: CASSQRPTGELFF.

The sample holds a few counts of this clonotype. The V call is TRBV20-1, the J call TRBJ2-1; D is ambiguous. CDR3 length: 11 amino acids. The germline V gene has CDR1 DFQATT and CDR2 SNEGSKA (reference sequence). V lost 6 bases, J lost 9 bases, and 12 bases lay in between. The CDR3 spells CSAQKATEQFF. The DNA of the CDR3 is TGCAGTGCCCAGAAGGCGACTGAGCAGTTCTTC.

This clonotype appeared once. The DNA of the CDR3 is TGTGCCAGCAGCCGAGGGATCTCTGGGGCCAACGTCCTGACTTTC. It translates to CASSRGISGANVLTF. V gene TRBV6-2 or TRBV6-3 combines with J gene TRBJ2-6; D may be TRBD2 (5 bases). V was shortened by 6 bases and J by 0 bases, with 9 bases between the two germline ends. CDR1 MNHEY and CDR2 SVGEGT come from the germline V gene. CDR3 size: 15 residues.

The chain carries TRBV5-6 and TRBJ2-7; D remains unclear. V shed 2 bases and J shed 3 bases, with 9 bases lying between them. The CDR3 is 13 amino acids. Germline CDR1 is SGHDT and CDR2 is YYEEEE. The CDR3 DNA reads TGTGCCAGCAGCTTTAACCCCGACTACGAGCAGTACTTC. This encodes CASSFNPDYEQYF.